A selection of T cell receptor beta chains follows, all from one sample in a study of identifying expanded T cells in peripheral blood. Sequencing used immunoSEQ multiplex PCR; TCRdb keeps in-frame clones, though not all of them. Of about 78,000 clones in the sample, about 83% were seen once. The sequenced sample was blood. These receptors were obtained from a person aged 18 to 75 in good health. CDR3s leave out the opening cysteine and the closing phenylalanine or tryptophan. The order of the fields is CDR3 protein, V gene.

AISESQFYQPQH	TRBV10-3
ASSPATESYGYT	TRBV18
AWSDPGRAYEQY	TRBV30
SAEESYEQY	TRBV29-1
ASSIAATGDYGYT	TRBV19
ASSIDLLSGYT	TRBV19
ASSINQNTEAF	TRBV19
ASSQEVGELF	TRBV4-1
ASSQSNRGNEQF	TRBV23-1
SVRQSSYNEQF	TRBV29-1
ASNPGTGDHEQY	TRBV6-1
AISESGGQGAYEQY	TRBV10-3
AFGGRENTEAF	TRBV30
ASNYGGETQY	TRBV7-2
ASSYIGRVYNEQF	TRBV6-5
ASSLSMGGNFDTQY	TRBV28
ASSLRDSNYGYT	TRBV7-9
SVGNPLQSYEQY	TRBV29-1
ASSPGVTGEGETQY	TRBV9
ATSRVGEETQY	TRBV15
ASSSFRGTEAF	TRBV28
ATSSVRDRASRLNTEAF	TRBV19